This T cell receptor (beta chain) came from a study of cytomegalovirus exposure and HLA in healthy donors. Whole-study results and caveats: The authors considered a cluster of highly shared sequence variants likely to be a sequencing artifact.

Germline CDR1 ENHRY, CDR2 SYGVKD. The CDR3 sequence is 15 residues long. 13 Jbeta primers and 60 Vbeta primers were used for the PCR. TCRdb keeps only in-frame clones here, not all; method: immunoSEQ multiplex PCR. The sample holds fewer than 110,000 clones; over 70% are singletons and the top ten take approximately 4%. Concerning this clone: Its cognate antigen is unknown. A junction end diverges from the germline sequence, so it may reflect a read error. The identical CDR3 is also encoded by other nucleotide sequences in the sample.

The rearrangement joins TRBV10-3 to TRBJ2-7; 13 bases align to TRBD2. What was sequenced was PBMCs. The receptor comes from a man aged 50 or older in good health and CMV-seropositive. DNA for the CDR3: TGCGCCATCAGTGGGACTAGCGGGACCTCCAACGAGCAGTACTTC. Protein sequence: CAISGTSGTSNEQYF.